Included here is one T cell receptor (beta chain) sequence, with context. Its antigen remains unknown. This sample was taken from a study of cytomegalovirus exposure and HLA in healthy donors. The overall study: A later analysis reported the 95 to 150 validation repertoires used the same platform as the 550 to 800 first-cohort repertoires. Study-level results: The study listed 150 to 200 cytomegalovirus-associated TCR beta chains. TCR clusters originating in the first cohort tended to co-occur in the 120 validation repertoires, according to a later analysis.

The V gene lost 0 bases and the J gene lost 0 bases, with 8 bases spanning the gap. The CDR3 sequence is 15 residues long. Germline V gene data show CDR1 as SGHTA and CDR2 as FQGNSA. Sequencing was performed with immunoSEQ multiplex PCR; in TCRdb, only in-frame clones are kept and a portion is missing. The top ten hold around 6.3% of the sample, which has some 98,000 clones, roughly 87% seen once. The chain carries TRBV7-2 and TRBJ1-1, with D tentatively TRBD1 (5 bases). The TCR comes from a man in his late teens or twenties in good health and CMV-seropositive. Sequenced material: PBMCs. Here the CDR3 reads CASSLATGLNTEAFF. In nucleotides, the CDR3 is TGTGCCAGCAGCTTAGCTACAGGATTGAACACTGAAGCTTTCTTT.